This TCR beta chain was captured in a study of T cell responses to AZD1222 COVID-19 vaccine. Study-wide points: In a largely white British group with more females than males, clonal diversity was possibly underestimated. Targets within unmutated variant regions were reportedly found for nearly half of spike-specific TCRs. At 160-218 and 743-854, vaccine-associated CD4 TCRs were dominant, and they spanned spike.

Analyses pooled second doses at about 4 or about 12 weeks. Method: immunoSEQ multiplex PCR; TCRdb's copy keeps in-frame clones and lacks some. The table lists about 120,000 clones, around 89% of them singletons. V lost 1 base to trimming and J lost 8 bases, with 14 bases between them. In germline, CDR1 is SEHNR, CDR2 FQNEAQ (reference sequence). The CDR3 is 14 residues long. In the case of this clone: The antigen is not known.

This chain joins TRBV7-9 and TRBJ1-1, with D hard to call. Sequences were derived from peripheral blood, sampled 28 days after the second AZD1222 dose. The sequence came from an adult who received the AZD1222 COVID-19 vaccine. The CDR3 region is CASSLEGPMREAFF. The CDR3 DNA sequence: TGTGCCAGCAGCTTAGAGGGCCCAATGAGGGAAGCTTTCTTT.